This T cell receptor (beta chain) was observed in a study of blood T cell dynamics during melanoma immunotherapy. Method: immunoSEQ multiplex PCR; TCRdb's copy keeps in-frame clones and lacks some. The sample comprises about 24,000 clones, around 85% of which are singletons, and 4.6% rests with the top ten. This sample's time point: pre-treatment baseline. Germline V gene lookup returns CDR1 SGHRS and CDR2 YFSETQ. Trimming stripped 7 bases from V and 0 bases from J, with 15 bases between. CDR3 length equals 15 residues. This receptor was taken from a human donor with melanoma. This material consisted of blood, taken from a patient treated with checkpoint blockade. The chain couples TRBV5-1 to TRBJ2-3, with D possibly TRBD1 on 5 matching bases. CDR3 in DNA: TGCGCCAGCGATCCAGGGAACCCTAGCACAGATACGCAGTATTTT. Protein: CASDPGNPSTDTQYF.